This T cell receptor beta chain originates from a study of CD8+ T cells in alopecia areata. At the level of the study: Percentage of affected scalp area was the basis on which treated patients' severity was scored.

In each case, RNA was isolated and then reverse transcribed into cDNA as the sequencing template. This table comes from immunoSEQ multiplex PCR, and its TCRdb copy is limited to in-frame clones, with some not included. Among some 4,000 clones, 55% to 80% were seen once, and the ten largest hold over 10%. In germline, CDR1 is SQVTM, CDR2 ANQGSEA. The CDR3 runs 15 residues. V gave up 1 base and J gave up 1 base; unmatched junction bases: 4. Study findings and constraints: Relative to normal scalp, lesional scalp, especially alopecia totalis/universalis, showed higher clonality.

Regarding treatment: oral pan-JAK inhibitor, 5-10 mg twice daily. Punch biopsies of lesional scalp, plus peripheral blood, were taken from alopecia areata patients. In regard to this clone: Its antigen remains unidentified.

The specimen comprised skin, sampled at week 4, from a patient treated with tofacitinib. The gene calls are TRBV29-1 and TRBJ2-3; 8 nucleotides agree with TRBD1. The clonotype originates from a human donor with alopecia areata. This CDR3 is CSVEATTGGTDTQYF. CDR3 nucleotide sequence: TGCAGCGTTGAAGCAACGACAGGGGGCACAGATACGCAGTATTTT.